This T cell receptor beta chain came from a study of graft-versus-host responses after intestinal transplantation. About the research overall: Recipients across the board were started on anti-thymocyte globulin induction, then kept on tacrolimus and steroids for around 3 years.

Sequencing was performed with immunoSEQ multiplex PCR; in TCRdb, only in-frame clones are kept and a portion is missing. The table has approximately 89,000 clones, around nine tenths seen once. Turning to this clone: Its antigen is still unknown.

V was cut by 3 bases and J by 3 bases, with 12 bases left in between. Germline V gives CDR1 SGHTA, CDR2 FQGNSA. The CDR3 covers 15 residues. Study-wide results and limits: There was an association between peak levels of circulating GvH clones and early post-transplant HvG declines. Allografts from individuals with graft-donor T cell macrochimerism displayed high graft-versus-host to host-versus-graft clonal ratios.

This sample comprised PBMCs, obtained roughly 410 days after intestinal transplant. This chain connects TRBV7-2 to TRBJ1-5, with unresolved D. This clonotype originated in a human patient who received an intestinal transplant, so some T cells may come from the graft donor. The CDR3 DNA follows: TGTGCCAGCAGCTTGGGCGGACCGGACAATCAGCCCCAGCATTTT. It codes for CASSLGGPDNQPQHF.